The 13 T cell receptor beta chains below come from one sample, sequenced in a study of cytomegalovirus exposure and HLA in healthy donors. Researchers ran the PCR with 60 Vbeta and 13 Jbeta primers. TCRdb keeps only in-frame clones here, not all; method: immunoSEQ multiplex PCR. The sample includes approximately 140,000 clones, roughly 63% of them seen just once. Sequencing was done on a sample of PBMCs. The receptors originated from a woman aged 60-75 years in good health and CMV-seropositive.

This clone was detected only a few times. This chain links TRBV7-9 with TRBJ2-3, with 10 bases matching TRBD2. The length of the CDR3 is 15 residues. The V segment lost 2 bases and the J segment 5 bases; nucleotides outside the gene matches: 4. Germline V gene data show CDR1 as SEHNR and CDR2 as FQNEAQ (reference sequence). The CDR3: CASSLSSGSQDTQYF. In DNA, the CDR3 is TGTGCCAGCAGCTTATCTAGCGGGAGTCAAGATACGCAGTATTTT.

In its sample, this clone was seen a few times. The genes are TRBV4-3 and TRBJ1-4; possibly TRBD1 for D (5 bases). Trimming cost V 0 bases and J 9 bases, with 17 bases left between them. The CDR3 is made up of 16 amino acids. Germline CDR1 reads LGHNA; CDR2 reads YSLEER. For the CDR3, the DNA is TGCGCCAGCAGCCAAGATCCGGGCAGGGAATGGAAAAAACTGTTTTTT. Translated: CASSQDPGREWKKLFF.

The CDR3 nucleotides read TGTGCCAGCAGCTTGCGGCCTTACAATGAGCAGTTCTTC. This encodes CASSLRPYNEQFF. The chain combines TRBV7-6 with TRBJ2-1; D uncertain. The CDR3 sequence is 13 residues long. The germline gives CDR1 SGHVS, CDR2 FNYEAQ. Trimming removed 3 bases at V and 4 bases at J, with 7 bases between.

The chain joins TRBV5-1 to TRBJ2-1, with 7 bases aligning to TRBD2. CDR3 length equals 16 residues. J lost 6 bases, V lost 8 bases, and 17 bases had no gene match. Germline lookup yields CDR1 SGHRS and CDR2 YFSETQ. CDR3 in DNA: TGCGCCAGTTTCCTAGGACTAGTGACGGATCGCAATGAGCAGTTCTTC. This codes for CASFLGLVTDRNEQFF.

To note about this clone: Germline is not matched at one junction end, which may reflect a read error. CDR3 bases: TGCGCCAGCAGCTGGGCCGGGGGGCAGGTTGACTATGGCCACACCTTC. This translates into CASSWAGGQVDYGHTF. This sequence joins TRBV5-1 and TRBJ1-2; possible D gene TRBD1, 6 bases. Germline CDR1 SGHRS, CDR2 YFSETQ. The CDR3 extends over 16 amino acids.

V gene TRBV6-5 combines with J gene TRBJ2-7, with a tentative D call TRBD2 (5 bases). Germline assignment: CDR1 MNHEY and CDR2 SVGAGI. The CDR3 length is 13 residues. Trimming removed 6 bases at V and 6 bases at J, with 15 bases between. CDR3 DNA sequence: TGTGCCAGCAGAAACAGCCTTCGGGGCGAGCAGTACTTC. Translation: CASRNSLRGEQYF.

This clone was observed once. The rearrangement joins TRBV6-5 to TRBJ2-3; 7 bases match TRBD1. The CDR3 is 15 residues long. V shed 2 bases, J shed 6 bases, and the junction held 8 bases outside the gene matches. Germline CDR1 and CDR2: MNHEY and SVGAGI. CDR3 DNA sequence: TGTGCCAGCAGTTACCAATCTGGGACAGCTGATACGCAGTATTTT. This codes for CASSYQSGTADTQYF.

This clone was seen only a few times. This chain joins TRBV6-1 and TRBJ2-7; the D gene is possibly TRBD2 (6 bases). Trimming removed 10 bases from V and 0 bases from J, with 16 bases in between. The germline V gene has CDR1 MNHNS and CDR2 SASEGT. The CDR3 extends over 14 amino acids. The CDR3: CAMESEGSSYEQYF. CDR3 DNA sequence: TGTGCCATGGAGTCGGAGGGGAGCTCCTACGAGCAGTACTTC.

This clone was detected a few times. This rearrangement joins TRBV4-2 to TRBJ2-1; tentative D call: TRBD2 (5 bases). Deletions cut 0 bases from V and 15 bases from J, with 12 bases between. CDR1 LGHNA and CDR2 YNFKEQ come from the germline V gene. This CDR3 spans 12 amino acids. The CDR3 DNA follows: TGTGCCAGCAGCCAAGATGAGCGGCAGCTGTTCTTC. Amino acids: CASSQDERQLFF.

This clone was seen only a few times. The CDR3 loop is CASSYSSGNEQFF. The CDR3 nucleotides read TGTGCCAGCAGTTATTCGAGCGGAAATGAGCAGTTCTTC. J is TRBJ2-1 and V is TRBV6-6, with D perhaps TRBD2 (5 bases). Germline CDR1 MNHNY, CDR2 SVGAGI (reference sequence). The CDR3 has 13 amino acids. V lost 3 bases and J 7 bases, leaving 10 bases between the germline ends.

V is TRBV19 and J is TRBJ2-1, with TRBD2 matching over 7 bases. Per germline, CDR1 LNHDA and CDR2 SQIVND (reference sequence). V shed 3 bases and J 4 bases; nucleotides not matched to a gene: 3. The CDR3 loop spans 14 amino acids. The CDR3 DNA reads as TGTGCCAGTAGTATGAGGGAGGGATACAATGAGCAGTTCTTC. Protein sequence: CASSMREGYNEQFF.

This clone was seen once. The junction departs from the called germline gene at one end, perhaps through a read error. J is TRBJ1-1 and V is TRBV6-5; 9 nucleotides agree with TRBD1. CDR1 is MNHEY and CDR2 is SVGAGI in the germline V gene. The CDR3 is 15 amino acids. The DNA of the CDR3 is TGTGCCAGCAGTCACTCCGGGGACAGGGTCACTGAAGCTTTCTTT. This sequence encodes CASSHSGDRVTEAFF.

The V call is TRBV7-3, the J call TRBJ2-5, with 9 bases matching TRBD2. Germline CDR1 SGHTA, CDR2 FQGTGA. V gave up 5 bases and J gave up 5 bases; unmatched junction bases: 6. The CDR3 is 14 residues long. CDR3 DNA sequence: TGTGCCAGCAGCCCATTAGCGGGAGTGGAGACCCAGTACTTC. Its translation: CASSPLAGVETQYF.